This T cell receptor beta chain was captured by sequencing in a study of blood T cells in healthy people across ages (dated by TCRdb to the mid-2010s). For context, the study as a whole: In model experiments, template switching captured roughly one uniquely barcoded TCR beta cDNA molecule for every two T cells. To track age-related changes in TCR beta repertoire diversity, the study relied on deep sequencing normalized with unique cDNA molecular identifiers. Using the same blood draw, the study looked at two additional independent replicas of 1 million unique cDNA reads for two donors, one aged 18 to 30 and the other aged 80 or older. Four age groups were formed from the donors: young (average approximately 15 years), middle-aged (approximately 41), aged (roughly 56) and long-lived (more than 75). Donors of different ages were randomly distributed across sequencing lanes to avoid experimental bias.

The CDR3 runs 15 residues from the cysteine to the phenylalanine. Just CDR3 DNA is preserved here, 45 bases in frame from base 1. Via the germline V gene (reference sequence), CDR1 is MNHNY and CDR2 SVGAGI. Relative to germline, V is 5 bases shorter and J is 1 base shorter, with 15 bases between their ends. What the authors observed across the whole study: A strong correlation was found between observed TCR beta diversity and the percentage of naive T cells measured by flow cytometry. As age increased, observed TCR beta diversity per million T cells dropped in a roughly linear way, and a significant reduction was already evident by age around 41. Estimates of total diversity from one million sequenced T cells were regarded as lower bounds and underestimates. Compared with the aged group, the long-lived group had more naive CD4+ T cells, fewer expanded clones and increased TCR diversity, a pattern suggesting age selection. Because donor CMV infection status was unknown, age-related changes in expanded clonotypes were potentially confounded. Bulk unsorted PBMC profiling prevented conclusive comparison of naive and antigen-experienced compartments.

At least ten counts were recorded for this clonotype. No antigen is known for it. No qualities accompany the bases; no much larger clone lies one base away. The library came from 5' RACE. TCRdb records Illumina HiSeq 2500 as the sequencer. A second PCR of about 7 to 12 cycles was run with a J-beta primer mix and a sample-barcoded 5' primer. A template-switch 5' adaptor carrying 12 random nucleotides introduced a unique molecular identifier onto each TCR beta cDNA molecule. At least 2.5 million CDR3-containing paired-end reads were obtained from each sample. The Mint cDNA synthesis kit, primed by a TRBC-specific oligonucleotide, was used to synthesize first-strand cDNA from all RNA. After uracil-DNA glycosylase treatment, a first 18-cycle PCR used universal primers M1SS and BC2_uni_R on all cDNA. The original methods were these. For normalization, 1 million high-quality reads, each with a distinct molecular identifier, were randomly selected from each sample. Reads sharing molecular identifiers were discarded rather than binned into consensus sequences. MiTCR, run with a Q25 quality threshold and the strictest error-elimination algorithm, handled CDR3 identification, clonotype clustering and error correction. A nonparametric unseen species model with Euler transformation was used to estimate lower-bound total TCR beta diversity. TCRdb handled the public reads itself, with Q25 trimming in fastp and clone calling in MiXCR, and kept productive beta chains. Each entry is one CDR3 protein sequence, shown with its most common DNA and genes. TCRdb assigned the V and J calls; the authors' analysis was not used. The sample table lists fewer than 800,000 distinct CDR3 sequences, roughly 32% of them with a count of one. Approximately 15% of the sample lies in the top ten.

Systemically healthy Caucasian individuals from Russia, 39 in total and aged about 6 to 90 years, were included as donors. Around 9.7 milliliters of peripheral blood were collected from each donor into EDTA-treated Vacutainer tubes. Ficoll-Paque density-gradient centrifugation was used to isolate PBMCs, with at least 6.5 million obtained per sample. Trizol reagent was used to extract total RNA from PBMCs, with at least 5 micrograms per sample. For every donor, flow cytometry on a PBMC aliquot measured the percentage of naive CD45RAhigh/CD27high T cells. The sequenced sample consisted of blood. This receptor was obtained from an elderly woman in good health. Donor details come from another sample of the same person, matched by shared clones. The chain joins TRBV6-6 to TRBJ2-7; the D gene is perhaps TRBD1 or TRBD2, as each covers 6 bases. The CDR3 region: CASSNEQGLSYEQYF. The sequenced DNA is TGTGCCAGCAGTAACGAACAGGGACTGTCCTACGAGCAGTACTTC.